Each of the 10 T cell receptor beta chains below was sequenced from the same sample in a study of T cells after posttransplantation cyclophosphamide. Controls had myeloablative marrow grafts with methotrexate and calcineurin inhibitor, sampled at 1 year. Some clones are missing from TCRdb's copy, which holds only in-frame ones; the method was immunoSEQ multiplex PCR. The repertoire holds around 17,000 clones, with 85% as singletons. The sample in question was PBMCs, obtained after allogeneic stem cell transplant with calcineurin inhibitor and methotrexate. Receptor source: a female patient aged 18 to 35 who received an allogeneic stem cell transplant from an unrelated donor, was CMV-positive, and had acute and chronic GVHD. Some T cells may trace back to the graft donor.

The chain links TRBV15 to TRBJ2-3; D possibly corresponds to TRBD2 (5 bases). V was cut by 1 base and J by 2 bases, with 13 bases left in between. Germline V CDR1 and CDR2: LNHNV, YYDKDF (reference sequence). The CDR3 loop spans 16 amino acids. The DNA for the CDR3 is TGTGCCACCAGCAGAGTAGCGCTACGCGACACAGATACGCAGTATTTT. This encodes CATSRVALRDTDTQYF.

This sequence joins TRBV5-1 and TRBJ2-5; 9 positions agree with TRBD1. The length of the CDR3 is 17 residues. Germline V gene lookup returns CDR1 SGHRS and CDR2 YFSETQ. Unmatched junction bases numbered 13, after V lost 4 bases and J lost 3 bases. The CDR3 spells CASSVPPGRTGEETQYF. CDR3 nucleotides: TGCGCCAGCAGCGTTCCCCCCGGCCGGACAGGGGAAGAGACCCAGTACTTC. The full variable domain, with the rest looked up from reference TRBV5-1 and TRBJ2-5, is KAGVTQTPRYLIKTRGQQVTLSCSPISGHRSVSWYQQTPGQGLQFLFEYFSETQRNKGNFPGRFSGRQFSNSRSEMNVSTLELGDSALYLCASSVPPGRTGEETQYFGPGTRLLVL.

V and J are TRBV19 and TRBJ1-5; D gene unclear. CDR3 length: 14 amino acids. V lost 3 bases to trimming and J lost 2 bases, with 8 bases between them. CDR1 and CDR2 from the germline V gene are LNHDA and SQIVND (reference sequence). CDR3 amino acids: CASSMWAGNQPQHF. In nucleotides, the CDR3 is TGTGCCAGTAGTATGTGGGCAGGCAATCAGCCCCAGCATTTT.

The V and J genes are TRBV11-2 and TRBJ1-2, with TRBD1 matching over 9 bases. CDR3 size: 14 residues. The ends lost 5 bases at V and 8 bases at J; junction bases unmatched: 9. The V gene's germline CDR1 is SGHAT and CDR2 FQNNGV. CDR3 in DNA: TGTGCCAGCAGCCCCGGGACAGGGCTGTTCGGCTACACCTTC. Its translation is CASSPGTGLFGYTF. The whole variable domain, filled in from reference TRBV11-2 and TRBJ1-2, reads EAGVAQSPRYKIIEKRQSVAFWCNPISGHATLYWYQQILGQGPKLLIQFQNNGVVDDSQLPKDRFSAERLKGVDSTLKIQPAKLEDSAVYLCASSPGTGLFGYTFGSGTRLTVV.

The chain recombines TRBV11-2 with TRBJ2-7, with a possible D match to TRBD1 (6 bases). The V gene lost 5 bases and the J gene lost 6 bases, with 14 bases spanning the gap. CDR1 is SGHAT and CDR2 is FQNNGV in the germline V gene. There are 13 residues in the CDR3. As DNA, the CDR3 is TGTGCCAGCAGCCAGGGGCCCCGAGGCGAGCAGTACTTC. It is translated as CASSQGPRGEQYF.

The chain links TRBV7-6 to TRBJ2-1; 12 nucleotides agree with TRBD2. The CDR3 has 16 amino acids. CDR1 and CDR2 from the germline V gene are SGHVS and FNYEAQ. Losses at the gene ends were 1 base for V and 8 bases for J; bases not matched to a gene: 6. The CDR3 region is CASSLGASGRAHEQFF. CDR3 in DNA: TGTGCCAGCAGCTTAGGGGCTAGCGGGAGGGCCCATGAGCAGTTCTTC.

The chain links TRBV19 to TRBJ2-1; 7 nucleotides align to TRBD1. With V trimmed by 5 bases and J by 6 bases, 7 bases remained unmatched. The CDR3 is 14 residues long. Germline CDR1 LNHDA, CDR2 SQIVND (reference sequence). DNA of the CDR3: TGTGCCAGTAGTGTGGGACAGACCCCCAATGAGCAGTTCTTC. Its translation: CASSVGQTPNEQFF.

V is TRBV2 and J is TRBJ2-1, with 15 bases fitting TRBD2. Germline V gene sequence: CDR1 SNHLY, CDR2 FYNNEI. This CDR3 region has 17 residues. V lost 6 bases and J lost 8; bases outside the gene matches: 11. The CDR3 DNA reads as TGTGCCAGCAGAGCTGGGACTAGCGGGAGGAGGGTCGATGAGCAGTTCTTC. It yields the protein CASRAGTSGRRVDEQFF.

This clone is a singleton in its sample. The V and J genes are TRBV18 and TRBJ2-5, with D possibly TRBD2 on 7 matching bases. The CDR3 is 17 amino acids. Deletions cut 2 bases from V and 5 bases from J, with 21 bases between. CDR1 KGHSH and CDR2 LQKENI come from the germline V gene. Here the CDR3 reads CASSPRAGAGARETQYF. As DNA, the CDR3 is TGTGCCAGCTCACCAAGGGCTGGCGCGGGGGCACGCGAGACCCAGTACTTC.

J is TRBJ2-1 and V is TRBV7-2, with 9 bases identical to TRBD1. Per the germline V gene, CDR1 is SGHTA and CDR2 is FQGNSA. CDR3 length: 15 amino acids. V was pared by 4 bases and J by 9 bases, with 10 bases of the junction left unmatched. The CDR3 loop is CASSWGGQGTGEQFF. The CDR3, as DNA: TGTGCCAGCAGCTGGGGAGGACAGGGGACGGGTGAGCAGTTCTTC. The full variable domain, completed using reference TRBV7-2 and TRBJ2-1, is GAGVSQSPSNKVTEKGKDVELRCDPISGHTALYWYRQSLGQGLEFLIYFQGNSAPDKSGLPSDRFSAERTGGSVSTLTIQRTQQEDSAVYLCASSWGGQGTGEQFFGPGTRLTVL.